This T cell receptor (beta chain) was sequenced for a study of breast tumors, draining lymph nodes, adjacent tissues. Study-wide points: The data were judged consistent with most tumor T cells coming from lymph node and expanding in tumor. Tumor T cell lymph node origin was a supported hypothesis, not proven. Tumor repertoires ranked between lymph nodes and nontumor tissue in diversity, with V and J gene preferences.

A remark on this clonotype: Its specificity is not known.

Breast cancer patients provided tissue from their axillary draining lymph nodes. From the multiplex PCR reads, TCRdb called clonotypes with MiXCR, one entry per CDR3 protein. The sample shows about 270,000 distinct CDR3 sequences, around 30% of them seen only once. The specimen was axillary lymph node tissue. The receptor's source is a female donor with breast cancer. Some clones in this sample may be carry-over from other donors' samples.

CDR3 loop: CASSVGSGVSGTQYF. In nucleotides, the CDR3 is TGTGCCAGCAGCGTAGGTAGCGGGGTCTCCGGTACGCAGTATTTT. V is TRBV9 and J is TRBJ2-3; the match to TRBD2 covers 8 bases. This CDR3 has 15 amino acids. With 0 bases clipped from V and 8 bases from J, the junction kept 8 bases outside the gene matches. The germline V gene encodes CDR1 SGDLS and CDR2 YYNGEE.